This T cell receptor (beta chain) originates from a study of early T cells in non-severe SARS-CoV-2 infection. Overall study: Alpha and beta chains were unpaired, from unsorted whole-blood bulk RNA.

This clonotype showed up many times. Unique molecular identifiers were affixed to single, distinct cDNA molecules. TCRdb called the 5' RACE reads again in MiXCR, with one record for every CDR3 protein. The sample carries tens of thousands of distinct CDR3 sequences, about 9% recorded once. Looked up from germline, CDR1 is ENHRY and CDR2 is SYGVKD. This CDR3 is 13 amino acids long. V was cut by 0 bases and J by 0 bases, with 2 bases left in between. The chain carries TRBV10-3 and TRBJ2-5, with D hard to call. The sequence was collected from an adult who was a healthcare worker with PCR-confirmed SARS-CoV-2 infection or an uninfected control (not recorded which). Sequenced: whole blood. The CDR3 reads CAISESNQETQYF. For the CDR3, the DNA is TGTGCCATCAGTGAGTCGAACCAAGAGACCCAGTACTTC.